This TCR beta chain was identified in a study of cytomegalovirus exposure and HLA in healthy donors. Only one count was recorded for this clone. PCR primers comprised 60 Vbeta and 13 Jbeta primers. Measured with immunoSEQ multiplex PCR; TCRdb has only the in-frame clones, and not every one. Seen here are some 180,000 clones, 81% observed once, and the top ten hold around 3.7%. Source material: PBMCs. This TCR derives from a man in his forties in good health and CMV-seropositive.

DNA of the CDR3: TGTGCCAGCAGCTTGGGGACTAGCAACTACAATGAGCAGTTCTTC. Translation gives CASSLGTSNYNEQFF. The genes are TRBV7-6 and TRBJ2-1; 9 bases fit TRBD2. Germline values: CDR1 SGHVS, CDR2 FNYEAQ. The CDR3 spans 15 residues. Germline trimming cut 3 bases from V and 3 bases from J; bases unmatched to any gene: 3. The full variable domain, its missing parts supplied by reference TRBV7-6 and TRBJ2-1, is GAGVSQSPRYKVTKRGQDVALRCDPISGHVSLYWYRQALGQGPEFLTYFNYEAQQDKSGLPNDRFSAERPEGSISTLTIQRTEQRDSAMYRCASSLGTSNYNEQFFGPGTRLTVL.